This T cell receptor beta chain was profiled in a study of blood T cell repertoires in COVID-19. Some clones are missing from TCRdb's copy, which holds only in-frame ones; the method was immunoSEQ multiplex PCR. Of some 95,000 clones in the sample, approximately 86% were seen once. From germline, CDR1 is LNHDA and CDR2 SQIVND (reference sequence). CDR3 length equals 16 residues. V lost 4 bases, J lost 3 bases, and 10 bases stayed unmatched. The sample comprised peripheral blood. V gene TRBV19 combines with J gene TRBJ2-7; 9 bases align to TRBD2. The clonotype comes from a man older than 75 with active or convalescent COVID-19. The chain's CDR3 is CASSRAGGGNFYEQYF. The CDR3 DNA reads TGTGCCAGTAGTAGAGCGGGAGGCGGGAATTTCTACGAGCAGTACTTC. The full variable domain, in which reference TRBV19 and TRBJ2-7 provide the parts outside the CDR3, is DGGITQSPKYLFRKEGQNVTLSCEQNLNHDAMYWYRQDPGQGLRLIYYSQIVNDFQKGDIAEGYSVSREKKESFPLTVTSAQKNPTAFYLCASSRAGGGNFYEQYFGPGTRLTVT.